This T cell receptor beta chain was profiled in a study of blood T cell repertoires in COVID-19. About the research overall: Specimens from acute and convalescent COVID-19 originated in the United States, Italy and Spain. The analysed material was cDNA or gDNA that came from T cells, B-cell-depleted T cells, or PBMCs.

The CDR3 is 15 amino acids. Germline assignment: CDR1 MNHEY and CDR2 SVGAGI. Trimming took off 2 bases at V and 4 bases at J, with 9 bases between the two ends. Authors' data handling: Amplified reference gene primers provided the basis for estimating nucleated cell counts. The method was immunoSEQ multiplex PCR; TCRdb's version includes in-frame clones alone and lacks a portion of them. V and J calls and clone size are given by that table; D and trimming were obtained from the DNA. In the table there are 15,000 to 20,000 clones, roughly 90% of which are singletons. The source is a man in his forties or fifties with active COVID-19. This chain uses TRBV6-5 with TRBJ1-6; D is ambiguous. Sequenced sample: peripheral blood. CDR3 sequence reads: CASSYGQQYNSPLHF. The CDR3 DNA reads TGTGCCAGCAGTTACGGGCAACAATATAATTCACCCCTCCACTTT.